This TCR beta chain was identified in a study of vaccination and CD4 T cells after COVID-19. As for treatment: roughly 10-day PBMC culture with coronavirus spike peptide pools or control peptides (ViraFEST assay). An Oncomine TCR Beta short-read assay was used to sequence the DNA from cultured CD4+ T cells. TCRdb ran MiXCR on the PCR reads and lists one entry per CDR3 protein. Altogether around 15,000 distinct CDR3 sequences are present, 52% being singletons, with the ten largest covering more than 3.5%. Details on this clonotype: Its specificity is not known.

The sequencing used CD4+ T cells from blood, cultured in vitro, collected before SARS-CoV-2 vaccination. The TCR comes from a human donor who had recovered from COVID-19.

The CDR3 loop reads CASSLEATQYF. The CDR3 DNA reads TGTGCCAGCAGCTTAGAGGCGACCCAGTACTTC. The chain joins TRBV7-2 to TRBJ2-5; the D is unclear. Trimming stripped 1 base from V and 7 bases from J, with 4 bases between. Germline lookup yields CDR1 SGHTA and CDR2 FQGNSA. This CDR3 comprises 11 residues. Based on the CDR3 plus reference TRBV7-2 and TRBJ2-5, the full variable domain is GAGVSQSPSNKVTEKGKDVELRCDPISGHTALYWYRQSLGQGLEFLIYFQGNSAPDKSGLPSDRFSAERTGGSVSTLTIQRTQQEDSAVYLCASSLEATQYFGPGTRLLVL.